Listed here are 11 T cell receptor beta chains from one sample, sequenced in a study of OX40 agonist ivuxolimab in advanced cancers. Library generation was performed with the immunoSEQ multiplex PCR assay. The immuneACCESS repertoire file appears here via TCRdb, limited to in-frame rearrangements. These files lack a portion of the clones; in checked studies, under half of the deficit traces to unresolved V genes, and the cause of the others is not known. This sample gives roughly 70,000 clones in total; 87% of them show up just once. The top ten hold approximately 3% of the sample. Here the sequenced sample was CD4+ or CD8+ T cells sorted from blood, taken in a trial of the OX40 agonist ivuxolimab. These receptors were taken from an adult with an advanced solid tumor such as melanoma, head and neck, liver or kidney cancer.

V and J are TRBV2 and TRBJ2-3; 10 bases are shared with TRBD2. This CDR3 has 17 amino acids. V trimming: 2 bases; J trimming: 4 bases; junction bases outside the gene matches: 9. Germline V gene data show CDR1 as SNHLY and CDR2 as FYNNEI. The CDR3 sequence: CASSEFGLAGVSDTQYF. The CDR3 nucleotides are TGTGCCAGCAGTGAATTTGGCCTAGCGGGAGTTTCAGATACGCAGTATTTT. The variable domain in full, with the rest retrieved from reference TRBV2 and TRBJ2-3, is EPEVTQTPSHQVTQMGQEVILRCVPISNHLYFYWYRQILGQKVEFLVSFYNNEISEKSEIFDDQFSVERPDGSNFTLKIRSTKLEDSAMYFCASSEFGLAGVSDTQYFGPGTRLTVL.

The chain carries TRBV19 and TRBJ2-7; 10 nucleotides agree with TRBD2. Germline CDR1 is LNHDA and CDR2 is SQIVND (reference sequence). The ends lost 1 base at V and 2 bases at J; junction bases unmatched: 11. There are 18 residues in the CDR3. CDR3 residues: CASSIGGPGLAEPYEQYF. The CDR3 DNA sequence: TGTGCCAGTAGTATAGGAGGACCCGGACTAGCGGAGCCCTACGAGCAGTACTTC.

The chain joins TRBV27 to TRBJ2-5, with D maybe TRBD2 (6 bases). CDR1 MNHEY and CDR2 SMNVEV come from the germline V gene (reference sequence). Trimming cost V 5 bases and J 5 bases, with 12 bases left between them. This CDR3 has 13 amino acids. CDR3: CASSMTAGETQYF. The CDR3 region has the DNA TGTGCCAGCAGTATGACTGCGGGGGAGACCCAGTACTTC.

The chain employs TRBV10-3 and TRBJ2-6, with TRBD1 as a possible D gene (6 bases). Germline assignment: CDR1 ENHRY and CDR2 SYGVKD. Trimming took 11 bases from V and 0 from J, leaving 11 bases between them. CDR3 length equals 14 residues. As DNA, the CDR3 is TGTGCCTCCCAGGACAGCTCTGGGGCCAACGTCCTGACTTTC. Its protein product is CASQDSSGANVLTF.

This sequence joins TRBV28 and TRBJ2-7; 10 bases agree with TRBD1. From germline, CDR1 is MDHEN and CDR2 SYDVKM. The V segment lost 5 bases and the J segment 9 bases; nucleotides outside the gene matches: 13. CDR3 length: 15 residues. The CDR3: CASSPAGQGLTVQYF. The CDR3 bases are TGTGCCAGCAGTCCCGCGGGACAGGGGCTTACCGTGCAGTACTTC.

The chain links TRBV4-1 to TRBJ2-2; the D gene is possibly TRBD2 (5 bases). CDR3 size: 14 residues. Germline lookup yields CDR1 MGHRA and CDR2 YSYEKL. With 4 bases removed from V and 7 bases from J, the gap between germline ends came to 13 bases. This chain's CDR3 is CASSPQRGYGELFF. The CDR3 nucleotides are TGCGCCAGCAGCCCCCAACGGGGTTACGGGGAGCTGTTTTTT.

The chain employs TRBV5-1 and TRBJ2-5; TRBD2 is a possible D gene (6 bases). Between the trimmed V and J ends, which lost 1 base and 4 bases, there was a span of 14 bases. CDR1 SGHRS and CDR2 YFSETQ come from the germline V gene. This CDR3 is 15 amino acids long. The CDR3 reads CASSLSGSFGETQYF. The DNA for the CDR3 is TGCGCCAGCAGCTTGTCCGGGAGTTTCGGAGAGACCCAGTACTTC.

This chain's CDR3 is CASGLVTDSYFSYNEQFF. The DNA of the CDR3 is TGTGCTAGTGGTTTGGTAACAGACTCCTATTTCTCCTACAATGAGCAGTTCTTC. The chain couples TRBV12-5 to TRBJ2-1; D is uncertain. The V gene's germline CDR1 is LGHNT and CDR2 FRNRAP. The CDR3 loop spans 18 amino acids. Trimming removed 0 bases at V and 0 bases at J, with 15 bases between. Filled out from reference TRBV12-5 and TRBJ2-1, the complete variable domain reads DARVTQTPRHKVTEMGQEVTMRCQPILGHNTVFWYRQTMMQGLELLAYFRNRAPLDDSGMPKDRFSAEMPDATLATLKIQPSEPRDSAVYFCASGLVTDSYFSYNEQFFGPGTRLTVL.

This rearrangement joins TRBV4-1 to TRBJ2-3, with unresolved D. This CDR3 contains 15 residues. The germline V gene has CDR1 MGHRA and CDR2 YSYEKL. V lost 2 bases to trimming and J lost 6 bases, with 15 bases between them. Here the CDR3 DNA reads TGCGCCAGCAGCCAAACCTCACAGCCCGGGGATACGCAGTATTTT. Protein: CASSQTSQPGDTQYF.

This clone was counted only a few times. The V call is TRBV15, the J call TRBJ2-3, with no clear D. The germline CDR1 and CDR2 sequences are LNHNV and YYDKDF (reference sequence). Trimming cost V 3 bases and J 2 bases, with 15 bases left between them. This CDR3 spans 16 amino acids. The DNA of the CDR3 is TGTGCCACCAGCAGGATAGCAGAACTCGACACAGATACGCAGTATTTT. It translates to CATSRIAELDTDTQYF.

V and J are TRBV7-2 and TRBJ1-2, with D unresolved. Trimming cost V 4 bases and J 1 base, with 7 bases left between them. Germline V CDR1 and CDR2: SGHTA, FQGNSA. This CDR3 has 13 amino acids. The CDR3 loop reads CASSSTYNYGYTF. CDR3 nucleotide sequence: TGTGCCAGCAGCTCTACTTATAACTATGGCTACACCTTC.